This T cell receptor (beta chain) came from a study of T-cell reconstitution after alpha-beta-depleted transplantation in children. Unique molecular identifiers were incorporated during preparation of the TCRbeta library. TCRdb re-called the PCR reads through MiXCR, storing one row per CDR3 protein. The sample includes roughly 500,000 distinct CDR3 sequences, 32% of them seen just once. This clonotype was counted only a few times. The receptor comes from a human donor who donated a stem cell graft to a child with aplastic anemia. The sample in question was PBMCs from the stem cell graft donor, obtained from the stem cell graft.

The CDR3 protein is CASRRGANTEAFF. Written as DNA, the CDR3 is TGTGCCAGCAGACGGGGAGCGAACACTGAAGCTTTCTTT. V usage is TRBV12-3 or TRBV12-4 and J usage is TRBJ1-1; D gene ambiguous. The V and J ends lost 6 bases and 1 base respectively, with 9 bases between them. This CDR3 spans 13 amino acids.